This is a list of T cell receptor beta chains from one sample in a study of neurological immune-mediated disorders. In TCRdb, the 5' RACE reads were re-called with MiXCR into one record per CDR3 protein. This table has about 39,000 distinct CDR3 sequences, 6.5% to 8.5% appearing once. The sample comprised CD4+ T cells from blood. These receptors were obtained from a man in his fifties or sixties in good health. Both conserved end residues are trimmed from each CDR3.

j_gene | v_gene | CDR3aa
TRBJ1-1 | TRBV5-1 | ASSVQRNTEAF
TRBJ2-5 | TRBV2 | ASSSGQGQETQY
TRBJ2-2 | TRBV6-4 | ASSIGQDTGELF
TRBJ2-5 | TRBV5-1 | ASSSGTSAETQY
TRBJ1-2 | TRBV30 | AWSPSGYGYT
TRBJ2-3 | TRBV7-6 | ASSLRGGRAGDTQY
TRBJ2-3 | TRBV10-3 | AISGLSGDTQY
TRBJ2-3 | TRBV7-8 | ASSLETGRATDTQY
TRBJ1-2 | TRBV5-4 | ASSPDINYGYT
TRBJ2-7 | TRBV5-5 | ASSFGTSREQY
TRBJ2-7 | TRBV7-2 | ASSASGAAYEQY
TRBJ2-5 | TRBV7-6 | ASSRAIETQY
TRBJ2-7 | TRBV28 | ASSLQGLEQY
TRBJ2-7 | TRBV20-1 | SARVSEQY
TRBJ2-2 | TRBV7-9 | ASSLPSGRADTGELF
TRBJ2-3 | TRBV5-1 | ASSVFGSDTQY
TRBJ2-5 | TRBV20-1 | SARDLQGYSETQY
TRBJ1-5 | TRBV20-1 | SATANSNQPQH
TRBJ1-1 | TRBV29-1 | SVKEGTEAF
TRBJ2-2 | TRBV5-5 | ASSDRDRVVPGELF
TRBJ2-4 | TRBV6-5 | ASSRGGQPGNIQY
TRBJ2-3 | TRBV20-1 | SAVVAEGRGDTQY
TRBJ2-5 | TRBV7-9 | ASSPPGGETQY
TRBJ2-2 | TRBV5-1 | ASSLGSTGELF
TRBJ1-2 | TRBV20-1 | SARDVVGMGYT
TRBJ2-3 | TRBV20-1 | SADRDSTDTQY
TRBJ1-1 | TRBV18 | ASSKTDMNTEAF
TRBJ1-4 | TRBV10-3 | AIGRTTNEKLF
TRBJ2-2 | TRBV4-1 | ASRTGTVTAGELF